Listed here are 21 T cell receptor beta chains from one sample, sequenced in a study of cytomegalovirus exposure and HLA in healthy donors. With 60 Vbeta and 13 Jbeta primers, the PCR was carried out. The data were produced by immunoSEQ multiplex PCR, yet TCRdb's version contains in-frame clones alone and is incomplete. The sample carries 65,000 to 75,000 clones, 74% recorded once. Sequenced input: PBMCs. Receptors originate from a woman aged 60 to 75 in good health and CMV-seropositive.

CDR3 sequence reads: CASSELAGGPVGTDTQYF. DNA of the CDR3: TGTGCCAGCAGTGAGCTAGCGGGGGGGCCGGTGGGCACAGATACGCAGTATTTT. This chain connects TRBV6-1 to TRBJ2-3; 12 bases line up with TRBD2. The CDR3 length is 18 residues. J was trimmed by 1 base and V by 3 bases; bases with no gene match: 8. Germline assignment: CDR1 MNHNS and CDR2 SASEGT.

The chain links TRBV4-2 to TRBJ2-5, with 8 bases that match TRBD2. The CDR3 sequence is 15 residues long. Germline assignment: CDR1 LGHNA and CDR2 YNFKEQ. The V gene end was trimmed by 0 bases and the J gene end by 4 bases; junction bases not matched to a gene: 4. CDR3 sequence (DNA): TGTGCCAGCAGCCAAGATAAGCGGGGGACAGAGACCCAGTACTTC. Its protein is CASSQDKRGTETQYF.

This chain joins TRBV30 and TRBJ1-6; weak D call: TRBD1 (5 bases). The CDR3 is 15 residues long. Germline V CDR1 and CDR2: GTSNPN, SVGIG (reference sequence). Trimming left V 3 bases short and J 4 bases short, with 13 bases between. The CDR3 DNA reads as TGTGCCTGGAGCCGGACAACACCATATAATTCACCCCTCCACTTT. Encoded protein: CAWSRTTPYNSPLHF.

The chain joins TRBV14 to TRBJ1-2; unclear D gene. This CDR3 is built from 13 residues. V was clipped by 3 bases and J by 7 bases, with 12 bases between them. CDR1 is SGHDN, CDR2 FVKESK, per germline. CDR3 residues: CASSHGPLSGYTF. The DNA for the CDR3 is TGTGCCAGCAGCCATGGTCCTCTTAGTGGCTACACCTTC.

The chain couples TRBV4-1 to TRBJ2-7; 7 bases fit TRBD2. Losses at the gene ends were 0 bases for V and 3 bases for J; bases not matched to a gene: 5. Germline CDR1 reads MGHRA; CDR2 reads YSYEKL. The CDR3 covers 15 residues. The CDR3 sequence is CASSQDPGGRYEQYF. In nucleotides, the CDR3 is TGCGCCAGCAGCCAAGACCCGGGGGGACGCTACGAGCAGTACTTC.

The CDR3 sequence: CASSGTGTARQFF. The DNA of the CDR3 is TGTGCCAGCAGTGGGACCGGGACAGCTCGGCAGTTCTTC. The V gene is TRBV6-5, the J gene TRBJ2-1, with TRBD1 matching over 7 bases. CDR1 is MNHEY and CDR2 is SVGAGI in the germline V gene. Germline trimming cut 5 bases from V and 12 bases from J; bases unmatched to any gene: 10. This CDR3 spans 13 amino acids.

V and J are TRBV7-9 and TRBJ2-1; 10 nucleotides align to TRBD2. Trimming took 5 bases from V and 7 from J; bases not matched to a gene: 11. Germline V lookup: CDR1 SEHNR, CDR2 FQNEAQ (reference sequence). The CDR3 sequence is 16 residues long. The CDR3 nucleotides read TGTGCCAGCAGCCCTACTAGCGGGGCGGGCAAAAATGAGCAGTTCTTC. This translates into CASSPTSGAGKNEQFF.

The V call is TRBV19, the J call TRBJ2-1; D unclear. The CDR3 extends over 13 amino acids. Trimming stripped 1 base from V and 8 bases from J, with 9 bases between. From germline, CDR1 is LNHDA and CDR2 SQIVND (reference sequence). The CDR3 reads CASSIGFRDEQFF. The DNA for the CDR3 is TGTGCCAGTAGTATAGGGTTCCGGGATGAGCAGTTCTTC.

V is TRBV28 and J is TRBJ1-4; D is possibly TRBD1 (5 bases). CDR1 and CDR2 (germline): MDHEN, SYDVKM. CDR3 length: 14 residues. Trimming took 6 bases from V and 10 from J, leaving 18 bases between them. The CDR3 coding sequence is TGTGCCAGCAGCCCCTCCGACAGAATTGGAAAACTGTTTTTT. This encodes CASSPSDRIGKLFF.

This chain connects TRBV2 to TRBJ2-5; TRBD2 might be the D (6 bases). V was shortened by 4 bases and J by 2 bases, with 8 bases between the two germline ends. Germline CDR1 reads SNHLY; CDR2 reads FYNNEI. This CDR3 spans 13 amino acids. The CDR3: CASSGGLQETQYF. CDR3 DNA: TGTGCCAGCAGTGGGGGACTTCAAGAGACCCAGTACTTC.

CDR3 DNA: TGTGCCAGCAGTGAATCTGGCAGGGGGCGAGAGACCCAGTACTTC. Residues: CASSESGRGRETQYF. V gene TRBV25-1 combines with J gene TRBJ2-5, with 8 bases that match TRBD1. J gave up 4 bases and V 1 base, and 5 bases lay outside the gene matches. Germline loops: CDR1 MGHDK, CDR2 SYGVNS. This CDR3 is 15 amino acids long. Using reference TRBV25-1 and TRBJ2-5 for the parts outside the CDR3, the full variable domain is EADIYQTPRYLVIGTGKKITLECSQTMGHDKMYWYQQDPGMELHLIHYSYGVNSTEKGDLSSESTVSRIRTEHFPLTLESARPSHTSQYLCASSESGRGRETQYFGPGTRLLVL.

About this clone: The CDR3 ends on some other residue instead of the conserved phenylalanine or tryptophan, so this is likely a read error. The chain employs TRBV6-5 and TRBJ1-1; D is perhaps TRBD1 (5 bases). The CDR3 is 15 residues long. Trimming removed 2 bases at V and 2 bases at J, with 12 bases between. The germline V gene encodes CDR1 MNHEY and CDR2 SVGAGI. The CDR3 region has the DNA TGTGCCAGCAGTTACCAAACAGGCTTCAACACTGAAGCTTTCGTT. This gives the protein CASSYQTGFNTEAFV.

The V gene is TRBV5-1, the J gene TRBJ1-6; D may be TRBD1 (5 bases). Between the trimmed V and J ends, which lost 4 bases and 7 bases, there was a span of 15 bases. This CDR3 spans 15 amino acids. Germline V gene lookup returns CDR1 SGHRS and CDR2 YFSETQ. In nucleotides, the CDR3 is TGCGCCAGCAGCCCGTCAGGGATCTCCAATTCACCCCTCCACTTT. Its translation: CASSPSGISNSPLHF.

The genes are TRBV4-2 and TRBJ2-5, with 7 bases that match TRBD2. Germline V gene sequence: CDR1 LGHNA, CDR2 YNFKEQ. The CDR3 extends over 14 amino acids. V shed 3 bases and J 5 bases; nucleotides not matched to a gene: 6. The CDR3 bases are TGTGCCAGCAGCCAGGATACTAGCGCGGAGACCCAGTACTTC. Translated: CASSQDTSAETQYF.

This rearrangement joins TRBV7-3 to TRBJ2-1; D perhaps matches TRBD2 (7 bases). Germline V lookup: CDR1 SGHTA, CDR2 FQGTGA. The V and J ends lost 3 bases and 8 bases respectively, with 11 bases between them. CDR3 size: 13 residues. The CDR3 sequence: CASSFEGGDEQFF. As DNA, the CDR3 is TGTGCCAGCAGCTTTGAGGGGGGGGATGAGCAGTTCTTC.

The V and J genes are TRBV7-2 and TRBJ1-1; tentatively, D is TRBD1 (6 bases). Trimming removed 6 bases from V and 1 base from J, with 24 bases in between. This CDR3 has 18 amino acids. Germline assignment: CDR1 SGHTA and CDR2 FQGNSA. In DNA, the CDR3 is TGTGCCAGCAGGTTAATCTGGCAGGGGCGGATTGAGAACACTGAAGCTTTCTTT. It specifies CASRLIWQGRIENTEAFF.

The CDR3 here is CASSLAGGTYNEQFF. The CDR3 DNA sequence: TGTGCCAGCAGCTTAGCGGGGGGGACCTACAATGAGCAGTTCTTC. V usage is TRBV7-2 and J usage is TRBJ2-1; 7 bases map to TRBD2. This CDR3 has 15 residues. CDR1 and CDR2 from the germline V gene are SGHTA and FQGNSA. The ends lost 0 bases at V and 2 bases at J; junction bases unmatched: 1.

This clone was recorded a few times. The V gene is TRBV7-6, the J gene TRBJ2-2; D not resolved. The ends were cut back, 4 bases at V and 2 bases at J, with 2 bases in the middle. Germline values: CDR1 SGHVS, CDR2 FNYEAQ. The CDR3 consists of 12 residues. The CDR3 loop reads CASSSNTGELFF. CDR3 DNA sequence: TGTGCCAGCAGCTCTAACACCGGGGAGCTGTTTTTT.

The chain has TRBV25-1 and TRBJ2-1, with a tentative D call TRBD1 (5 bases). V lost 5 bases to trimming and J lost 11 bases, with 10 bases between them. The CDR3 runs 11 residues. Germline values: CDR1 MGHDK, CDR2 SYGVNS. The CDR3 is CASSSTVQQFF. CDR3 bases: TGTGCCAGCAGTTCGACAGTCCAGCAGTTCTTC.

The chain joins TRBV4-2 to TRBJ1-1; D is undetermined. V lost 0 bases and J 8 bases, leaving 10 bases between the germline ends. Germline CDR1 LGHNA, CDR2 YNFKEQ. The CDR3 has 13 residues. The CDR3: CASSQDTREEAFF. The CDR3 nucleotides are TGTGCCAGCAGCCAAGATACAAGGGAGGAAGCTTTCTTT.

Note on this clone: Different DNA sequences within this sample yield the same CDR3. The chain carries TRBV18 and TRBJ1-5; a weak D match, TRBD1 (6 bases). The V end was cut by 2 bases, the J end by 4 bases, with 6 bases between. Germline CDR1 KGHSH, CDR2 LQKENI. This CDR3 contains 13 residues. In nucleotides, the CDR3 is TGTGCCAGCTCACCAGACAGGAATCAGCCCCAGCATTTT. It specifies CASSPDRNQPQHF.